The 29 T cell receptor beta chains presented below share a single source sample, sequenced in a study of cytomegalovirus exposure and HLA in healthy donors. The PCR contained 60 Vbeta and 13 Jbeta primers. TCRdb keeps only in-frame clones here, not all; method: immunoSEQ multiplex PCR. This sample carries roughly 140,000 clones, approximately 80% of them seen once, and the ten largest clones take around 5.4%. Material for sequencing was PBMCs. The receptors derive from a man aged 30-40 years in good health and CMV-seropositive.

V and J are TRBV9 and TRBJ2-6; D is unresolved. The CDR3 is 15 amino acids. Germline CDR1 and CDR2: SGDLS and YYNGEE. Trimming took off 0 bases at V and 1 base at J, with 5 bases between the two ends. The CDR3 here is CASSVVQSGANVLTF. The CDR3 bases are TGTGCCAGCAGCGTAGTGCAGTCTGGGGCCAACGTCCTGACTTTC.

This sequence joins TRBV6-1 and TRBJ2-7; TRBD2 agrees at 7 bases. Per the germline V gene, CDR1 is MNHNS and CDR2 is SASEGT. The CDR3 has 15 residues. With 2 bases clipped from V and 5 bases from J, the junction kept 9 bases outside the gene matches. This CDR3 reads CASSEFGGSVNEQYF. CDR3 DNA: TGTGCCAGCAGTGAATTCGGCGGGAGTGTCAACGAGCAGTACTTC.

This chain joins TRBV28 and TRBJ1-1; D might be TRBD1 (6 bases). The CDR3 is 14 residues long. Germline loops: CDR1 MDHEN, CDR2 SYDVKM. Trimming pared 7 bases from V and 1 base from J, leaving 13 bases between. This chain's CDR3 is CASTARDKNTEAFF. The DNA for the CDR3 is TGTGCCAGCACGGCCCGGGACAAGAACACTGAAGCTTTCTTT. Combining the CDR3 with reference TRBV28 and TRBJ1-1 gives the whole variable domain DVKVTQSSRYLVKRTGEKVFLECVQDMDHENMFWYRQDPGLGLRLIYFSYDVKMKEKGDIPEGYSVSREKKERFSLILESASTNQTSMYLCASTARDKNTEAFFGQGTRLTVV.

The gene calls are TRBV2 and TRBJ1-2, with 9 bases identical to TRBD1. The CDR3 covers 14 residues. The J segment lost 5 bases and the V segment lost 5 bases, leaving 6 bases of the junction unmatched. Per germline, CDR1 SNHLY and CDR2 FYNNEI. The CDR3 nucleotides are TGTGCCAGCAGTCCCCCCGGGACAGGGTATGGCTACACCTTC. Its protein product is CASSPPGTGYGYTF. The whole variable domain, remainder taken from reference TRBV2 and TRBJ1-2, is EPEVTQTPSHQVTQMGQEVILRCVPISNHLYFYWYRQILGQKVEFLVSFYNNEISEKSEIFDDQFSVERPDGSNFTLKIRSTKLEDSAMYFCASSPPGTGYGYTFGSGTRLTVV.

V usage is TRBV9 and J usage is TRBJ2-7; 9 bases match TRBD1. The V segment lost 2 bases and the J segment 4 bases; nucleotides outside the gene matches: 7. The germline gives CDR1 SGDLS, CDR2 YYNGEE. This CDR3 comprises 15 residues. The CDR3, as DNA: TGTGCCAGCAGCGTTGGGGACAGGGCGTGGTACGAGCAGTACTTC. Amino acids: CASSVGDRAWYEQYF.

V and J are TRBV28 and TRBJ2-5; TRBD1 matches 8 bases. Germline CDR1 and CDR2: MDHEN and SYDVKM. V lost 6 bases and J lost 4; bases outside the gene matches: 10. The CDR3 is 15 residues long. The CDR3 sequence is CASRPHRGLGETQYF. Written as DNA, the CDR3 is TGTGCCAGCAGACCCCACAGGGGGTTAGGAGAGACCCAGTACTTC.

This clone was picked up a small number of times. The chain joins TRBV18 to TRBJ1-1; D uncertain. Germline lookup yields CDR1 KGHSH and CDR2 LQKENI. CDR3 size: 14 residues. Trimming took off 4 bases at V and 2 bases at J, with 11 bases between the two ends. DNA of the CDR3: TGTGCCAGCTCACGGACGGGAGTAAACACTGAAGCTTTCTTT. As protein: CASSRTGVNTEAFF.

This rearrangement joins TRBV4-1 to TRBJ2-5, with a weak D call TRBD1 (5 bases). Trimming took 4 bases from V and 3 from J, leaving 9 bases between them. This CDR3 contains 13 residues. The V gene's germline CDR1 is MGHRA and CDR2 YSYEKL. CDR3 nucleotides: TGCGCCAGCAGCCTGGACAAGGAAGAGACCCAGTACTTC. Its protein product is CASSLDKEETQYF.

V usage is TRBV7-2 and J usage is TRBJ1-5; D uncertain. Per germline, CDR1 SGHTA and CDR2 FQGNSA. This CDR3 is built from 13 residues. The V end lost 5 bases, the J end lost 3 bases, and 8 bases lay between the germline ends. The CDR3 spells CASSPRSNQPQHF. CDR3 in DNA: TGTGCCAGCAGCCCGAGGTCCAATCAGCCCCAGCATTTT.

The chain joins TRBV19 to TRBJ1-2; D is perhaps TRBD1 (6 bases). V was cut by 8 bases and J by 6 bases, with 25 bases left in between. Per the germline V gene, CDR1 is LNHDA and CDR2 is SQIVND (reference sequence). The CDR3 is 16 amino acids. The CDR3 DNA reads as TGTGCCAGTTCATCCCCACAGGGAAGGGGGTTTAATGGCTACACCTTC. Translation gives CASSSPQGRGFNGYTF. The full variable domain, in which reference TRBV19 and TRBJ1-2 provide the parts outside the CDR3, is DGGITQSPKYLFRKEGQNVTLSCEQNLNHDAMYWYRQDPGQGLRLIYYSQIVNDFQKGDIAEGYSVSREKKESFPLTVTSAQKNPTAFYLCASSSPQGRGFNGYTFGSGTRLTVV.

CDR3 in amino acids: CASSKEGSQPQHF. The CDR3 DNA follows: TGTGCCAGCTCTAAGGAGGGGTCTCAGCCCCAGCATTTT. This rearrangement joins TRBV2 to TRBJ1-5; possibly TRBD1 for D (5 bases). The CDR3 sequence is 13 residues long. Germline CDR1 reads SNHLY; CDR2 reads FYNNEI. Trimming pared 8 bases from V and 6 bases from J, leaving 14 bases between.

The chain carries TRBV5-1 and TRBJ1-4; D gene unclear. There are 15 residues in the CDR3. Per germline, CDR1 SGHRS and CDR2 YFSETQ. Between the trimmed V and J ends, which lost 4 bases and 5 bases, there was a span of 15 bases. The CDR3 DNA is TGCGCCAGCAGCCCCTCGAGGCCGTCAAATGAAAAACTGTTTTTT. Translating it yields CASSPSRPSNEKLFF.

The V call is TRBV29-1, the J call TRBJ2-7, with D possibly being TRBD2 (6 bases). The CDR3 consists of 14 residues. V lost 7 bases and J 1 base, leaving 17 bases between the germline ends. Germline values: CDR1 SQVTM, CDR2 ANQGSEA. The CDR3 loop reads CSAVGTLSSYEQYF. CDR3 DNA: TGCAGCGCGGTCGGGACTTTATCTTCCTACGAGCAGTACTTC.

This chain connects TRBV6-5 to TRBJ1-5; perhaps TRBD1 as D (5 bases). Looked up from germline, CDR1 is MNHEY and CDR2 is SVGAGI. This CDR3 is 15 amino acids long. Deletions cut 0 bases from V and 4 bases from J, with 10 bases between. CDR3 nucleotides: TGTGCCAGCAGTTACTCGCAGGGAAAAAATCAGCCCCAGCATTTT. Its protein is CASSYSQGKNQPQHF.

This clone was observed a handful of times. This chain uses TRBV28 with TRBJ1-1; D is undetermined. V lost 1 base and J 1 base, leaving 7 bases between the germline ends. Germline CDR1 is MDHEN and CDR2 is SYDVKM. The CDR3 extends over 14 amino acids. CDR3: CASSLYSGNTEAFF. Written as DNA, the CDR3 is TGTGCCAGCAGTTTATATTCGGGGAACACTGAAGCTTTCTTT.

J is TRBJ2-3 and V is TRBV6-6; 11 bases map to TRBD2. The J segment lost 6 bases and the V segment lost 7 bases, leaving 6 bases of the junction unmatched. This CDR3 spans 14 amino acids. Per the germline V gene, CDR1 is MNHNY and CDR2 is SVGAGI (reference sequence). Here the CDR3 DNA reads TGTGCCAGCAAATTAGCGGGAGGGCTGGATACGCAGTATTTT. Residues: CASKLAGGLDTQYF.

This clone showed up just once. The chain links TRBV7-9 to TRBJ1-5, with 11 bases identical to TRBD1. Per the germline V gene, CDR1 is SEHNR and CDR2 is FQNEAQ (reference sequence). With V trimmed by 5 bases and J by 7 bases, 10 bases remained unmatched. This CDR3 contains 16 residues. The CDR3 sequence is CASSAGTGGPGQPQHF. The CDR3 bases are TGTGCCAGCAGCGCTGGGACAGGGGGACCCGGGCAGCCCCAGCATTTT.

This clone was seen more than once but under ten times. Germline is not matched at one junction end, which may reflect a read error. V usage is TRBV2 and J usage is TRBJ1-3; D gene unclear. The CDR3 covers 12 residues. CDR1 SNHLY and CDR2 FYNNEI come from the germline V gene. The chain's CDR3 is CASSLKHYSQDF. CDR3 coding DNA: TGTGCCAGCAGTTTAAAACACTACTCCCAAGATTTT.

CDR3 loop: CASSHGGGDTGELFF. DNA of the CDR3: TGTGCCAGCAGCCATGGGGGGGGCGACACCGGGGAGCTGTTTTTT. The chain has TRBV5-5 and TRBJ2-2; perhaps TRBD2 as D (7 bases). Germline loops: CDR1 SGHKS, CDR2 YYEKEE (reference sequence). The V gene lost 4 bases and the J gene lost 3 bases, with 13 bases spanning the gap. The CDR3 covers 15 residues.

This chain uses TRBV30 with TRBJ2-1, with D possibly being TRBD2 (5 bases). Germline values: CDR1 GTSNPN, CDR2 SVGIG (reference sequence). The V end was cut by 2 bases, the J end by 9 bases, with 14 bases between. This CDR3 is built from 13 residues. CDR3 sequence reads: CAWSLQAGSEQFF. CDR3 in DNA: TGTGCCTGGAGTCTCCAGGCGGGTAGTGAGCAGTTCTTC.

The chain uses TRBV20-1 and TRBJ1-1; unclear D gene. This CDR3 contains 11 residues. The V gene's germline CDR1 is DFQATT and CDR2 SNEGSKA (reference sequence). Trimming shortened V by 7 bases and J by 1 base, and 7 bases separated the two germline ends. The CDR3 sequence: CSVEENTEAFF. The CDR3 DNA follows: TGCAGTGTGGAGGAGAACACTGAAGCTTTCTTT.

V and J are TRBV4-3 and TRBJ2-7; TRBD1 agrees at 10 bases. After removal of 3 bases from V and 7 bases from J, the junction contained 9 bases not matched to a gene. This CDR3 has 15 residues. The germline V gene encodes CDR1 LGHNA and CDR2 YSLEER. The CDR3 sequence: CASSQYGQGGGEQYF. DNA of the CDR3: TGCGCCAGCAGCCAGTACGGACAGGGGGGGGGAGAGCAGTACTTC.

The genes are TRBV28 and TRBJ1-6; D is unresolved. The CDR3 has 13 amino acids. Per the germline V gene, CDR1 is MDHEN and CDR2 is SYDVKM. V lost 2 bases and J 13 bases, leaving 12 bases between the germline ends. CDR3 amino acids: CASSLREVDPLHF. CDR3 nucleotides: TGTGCCAGCAGTTTACGCGAGGTGGATCCCCTCCACTTT. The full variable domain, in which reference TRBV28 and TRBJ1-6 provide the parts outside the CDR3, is DVKVTQSSRYLVKRTGEKVFLECVQDMDHENMFWYRQDPGLGLRLIYFSYDVKMKEKGDIPEGYSVSREKKERFSLILESASTNQTSMYLCASSLREVDPLHFGNGTRLTVT.

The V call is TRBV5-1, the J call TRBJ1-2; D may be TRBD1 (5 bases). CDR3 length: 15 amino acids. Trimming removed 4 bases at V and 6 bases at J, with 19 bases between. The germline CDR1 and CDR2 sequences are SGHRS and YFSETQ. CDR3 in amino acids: CASSLNLAGLDGYTF. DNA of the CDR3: TGCGCCAGCAGCCTTAACCTTGCAGGGTTAGATGGCTACACCTTC.

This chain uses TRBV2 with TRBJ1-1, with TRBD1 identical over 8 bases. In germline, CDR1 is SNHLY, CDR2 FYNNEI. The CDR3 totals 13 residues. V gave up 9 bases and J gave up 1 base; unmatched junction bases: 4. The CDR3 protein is CARGTGQNTEAFF. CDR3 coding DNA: TGTGCCAGGGGGACAGGACAGAACACTGAAGCTTTCTTT.

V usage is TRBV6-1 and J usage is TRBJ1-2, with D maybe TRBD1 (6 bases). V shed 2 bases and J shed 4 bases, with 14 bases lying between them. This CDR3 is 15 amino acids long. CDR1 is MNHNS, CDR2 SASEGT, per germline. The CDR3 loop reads CASSELVQGPYGYTF. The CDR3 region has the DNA TGTGCCAGCAGTGAACTTGTACAGGGACCCTATGGCTACACCTTC.

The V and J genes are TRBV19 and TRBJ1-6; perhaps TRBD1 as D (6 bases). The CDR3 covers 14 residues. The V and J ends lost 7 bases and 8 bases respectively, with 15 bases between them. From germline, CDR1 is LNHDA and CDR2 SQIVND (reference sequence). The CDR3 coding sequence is TGTGCCAGTACTCCGGGACATCACGATTCACCCCTCCACTTT. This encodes CASTPGHHDSPLHF.

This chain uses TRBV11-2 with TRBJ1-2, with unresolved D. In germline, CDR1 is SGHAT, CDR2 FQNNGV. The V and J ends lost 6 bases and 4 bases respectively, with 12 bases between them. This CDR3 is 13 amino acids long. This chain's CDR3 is CASSPGVGYGYTF. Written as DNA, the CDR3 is TGTGCCAGCAGTCCGGGAGTGGGCTATGGCTACACCTTC.

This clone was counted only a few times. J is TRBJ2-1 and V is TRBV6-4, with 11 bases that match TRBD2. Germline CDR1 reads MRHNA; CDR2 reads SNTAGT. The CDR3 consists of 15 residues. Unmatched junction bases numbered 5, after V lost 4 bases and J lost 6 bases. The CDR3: CASSVTSGAVNEQFF. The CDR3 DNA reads TGTGCCAGCAGTGTGACTAGCGGGGCGGTCAATGAGCAGTTCTTC.